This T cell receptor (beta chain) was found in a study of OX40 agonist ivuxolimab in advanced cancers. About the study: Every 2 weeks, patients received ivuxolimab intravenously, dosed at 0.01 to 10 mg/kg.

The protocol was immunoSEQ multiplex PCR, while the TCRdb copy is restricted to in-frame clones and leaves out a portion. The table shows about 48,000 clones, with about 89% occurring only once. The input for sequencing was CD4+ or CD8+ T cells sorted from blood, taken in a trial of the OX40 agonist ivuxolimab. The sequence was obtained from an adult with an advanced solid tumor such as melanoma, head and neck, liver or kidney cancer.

Here the CDR3 reads CASSTGGPTEAFF. In DNA, the CDR3 is TGTGCCAGCAGCACAGGGGGACCCACTGAAGCTTTCTTT. This sequence joins TRBV11-2 and TRBJ1-1; 8 bases fit TRBD1. Losses at the gene ends were 5 bases for V and 4 bases for J; bases not matched to a gene: 3. CDR1 and CDR2 from the germline V gene are SGHAT and FQNNGV. There are 13 residues in the CDR3.